This is a list of T cell receptor beta chains from one sample in a study of technical replicates of blood from a few donors. This table comes from immunoSEQ multiplex PCR, and its TCRdb copy is limited to in-frame clones, with some not included. This table holds about 80,000 clones, roughly 96% found once. Sample: T cells isolated from PBMCs. These receptors were obtained from a human donor in good health. CDR3s include the opening cysteine and the closing phenylalanine or tryptophan. D genes are given only for firm matches. Clone size is stated in some rows and not others, as once, few, many or a class when expanded.

j_gene | abundance | d_gene | v_gene | CDR3nt | CDR3aa
TRBJ1-3 | . | . | TRBV25-1 | TGTGCCAGCAGAAATTCTGCTGGAAACACCATATATTTT | CASRNSAGNTIYF
TRBJ1-1 | . | . | TRBV6-5 | TGTGCCAGCAGCTTTTCAGGGCTCACTGAAGCTTTCTTT | CASSFSGLTEAFF
TRBJ2-7 | . | . | TRBV10-1 | TGCGCCAGCGCAGGGCTACGATTTGCCTACGAGCAGTACTTC | CASAGLRFAYEQYF
TRBJ2-4 | . | TRBD2 | TRBV7-2 | TGTGCCAGCAGCTTAGACGGTCTAGCGGACGAGGGGAACATTCAGTACTTC | CASSLDGLADEGNIQYF
TRBJ1-1 | . | . | TRBV9 | TGTGCCAGCAGCGCAGGGAACACTGAAGCTTTCTTT | CASSAGNTEAFF
TRBJ1-4 | . | . | TRBV11-2 | TGTGCCAGCAGCTCACCTACGGGGGTTGAAAAACTGTTTTTT | CASSSPTGVEKLFF
TRBJ2-3 | . | TRBD1 | TRBV25-1 | TGTGCCAGCAGTCAGACAGGGAGAGATACGCAGTATTTT | CASSQTGRDTQYF
TRBJ2-5 | . | TRBD2 | TRBV30 | TGTGCCTGGAGTCCGGGAGGGGGGTACCAAGAGACCCAGTACTTC | CAWSPGGGYQETQYF
TRBJ2-1 | . | . | TRBV7-2 | TGTGCCAGCACAGATTACAATGAGCAGTTCTTC | CASTDYNEQFF
TRBJ2-5 | . | TRBD1 | TRBV19 | TGTGCCAGTAGTATAGGCGTCTTCGGGACAGGGGAGTTGGCCCAGTACTTC | CASSIGVFGTGELAQYF
TRBJ2-1 | . | . | TRBV7-3 | TGTGCCAGCAGCAACGACTTAAATGAGCAGTTCTTC | CASSNDLNEQFF
TRBJ1-2 | . | . | TRBV27 | TGTGCCAGCACCCCTAGGGGAATAAGCACATATGGCTACACCTTC | CASTPRGISTYGYTF
TRBJ1-1 | . | . | TRBV5-4 | TGTGCCAGCAGCCCCCATCCCATGAACACTGAAGCTTTCTTT | CASSPHPMNTEAFF
TRBJ1-4 | . | . | TRBV29-1 | TGCAGCGTTCAGGGTTCGCCTAATGAAAAACTGTTTTTT | CSVQGSPNEKLFF
TRBJ2-2 | . | TRBD1 | TRBV7-9 | TGTGCCAGCAGCTTGAGGGGGCCGAACACCGGGGAGCTGTTTTTT | CASSLRGPNTGELFF
TRBJ1-4 | . | . | TRBV6-5 | TGTGCCAGCAGTCGACAGCCCAACGGTGAAAAACTGTTTTTT | CASSRQPNGEKLFF
TRBJ2-7 | . | . | TRBV29-1 | TGCAGCGTGGACGACAGCTACGAGCAGTACTTC | CSVDDSYEQYF
TRBJ2-7 | . | . | TRBV7-8 | TGTGCCAGCAGCTTCCCAGGGCACGAGCAGTACTTC | CASSFPGHEQYF
TRBJ2-7 | . | TRBD1 | TRBV7-3 | TGTGCCAGCAGCGTGGAGGGACAGGGCGACTACGAGCAGTACTTC | CASSVEGQGDYEQYF
TRBJ1-1 | once | . | TRBV6-5 | TGTGCCAGCAGTTACTCTAAGACAGTGAACACTGAAGCTTTCTTT | CASSYSKTVNTEAFF
TRBJ2-3 | once | TRBD2 | TRBV4-2 | TGTGCCAGCAGCCGGGAGGGTTTCGGCGATACGCAGTATTTT | CASSREGFGDTQYF
TRBJ1-1 | . | TRBD1 | TRBV10-3 | TGTGCCATCTTACCGGGACAGGGGTCGAACACTGAAGCTTTCTTT | CAILPGQGSNTEAFF